This is a list of T cell receptor beta chains from one sample in a study of OX40 agonist ivuxolimab in advanced cancers. Only in-frame clones appear in the TCRdb table, and some are missing; sequencing was by immunoSEQ multiplex PCR. The data show about 45,000 clones, about 80% seen once. Specimen: CD4+ or CD8+ T cells sorted from blood, collected in a trial of the OX40 agonist ivuxolimab. These receptor sequences come from an adult with an advanced solid tumor such as melanoma, head and neck, liver or kidney cancer. Each CDR3 is given with its conserved first and last residue. D genes are given only for firm matches. Clone size is shown for a subset of rows, as once, few, many or a class of expanded clone.

clone_size j_call d_call v_call cdr3_aa cdr3_nt
. TRBJ2-7 . TRBV19 CASSIRAQNYEQYF TGTGCCAGTAGTATCAGGGCCCAAAACTACGAGCAGTACTTC
few TRBJ2-7 . TRBV20-1 CSAASLDEQYF TGCAGTGCTGCGTCTTTGGACGAGCAGTACTTC
few TRBJ1-5 TRBD1 TRBV9 CASSEGAGNQPQHF TGTGCCAGCAGTGAGGGGGCAGGGAATCAGCCCCAGCATTTT
. TRBJ1-3 . TRBV28 CASSSPNGGRGNTIYF TGTGCCAGCAGTTCCCCAAATGGAGGGAGGGGAAACACCATATATTTT
. TRBJ2-7 . TRBV25-1 CASSEYPSEQYF TGTGCCAGCAGTGAATACCCCTCGGAGCAGTACTTC
. TRBJ2-4 . TRBV7-9 CASSLAAGNIQYF TGTGCCAGCAGCTTAGCGGCGGGCAACATTCAGTACTTC
. TRBJ1-5 . TRBV28 CASSFRFWTASNQPQHF TGTGCCAGCAGTTTCCGATTCTGGACAGCAAGCAATCAGCCCCAGCATTTT
. TRBJ1-2 . TRBV18 CASSREGNSDYGYTF TGTGCCAGCTCACGAGAGGGGAATTCAGACTATGGCTACACCTTC
. TRBJ2-5 TRBD2 TRBV6-1 CASTFTPGGSETQYF TGTGCCAGCACCTTTACTCCGGGCGGGAGCGAGACCCAGTACTTC
. TRBJ1-2 . TRBV2 CASSEAGGIRNGYTF TGTGCCAGCAGTGAAGCTGGGGGAATAAGGAATGGCTACACCTTC
once TRBJ1-3 . TRBV27 CASRTASGNTIYF TGTGCCAGCAGGACAGCCTCTGGAAACACCATATATTTT
. TRBJ2-4 . TRBV7-2 CASSLIGTLNIQYF TGTGCCAGCAGCTTGATAGGGACCCTGAACATTCAGTACTTC
few TRBJ1-2 . TRBV18 CASSETDTDVGYTF TGTGCCAGCTCAGAGACGGACACCGACGTGGGCTACACCTTC
. TRBJ2-2 . TRBV7-2 CASSLAGSGELFF TGTGCCAGCAGCTTAGCCGGTTCCGGGGAGCTGTTTTTT
. TRBJ1-4 . TRBV11-3 CASSPGQLYEKLFF TGTGCCAGCAGCCCAGGACAGCTGTATGAAAAACTGTTTTTT
. TRBJ1-1 . TRBV28 CAALGGARTEAFF TGTGCCGCGCTCGGGGGGGCTCGTACTGAAGCTTTCTTT
. TRBJ1-4 TRBD1 TRBV10-3 CAISEFDRGPAQLFF TGTGCCATCAGTGAATTTGACAGGGGCCCTGCTCAACTGTTTTTT
. TRBJ1-6 . TRBV19 CASSTDPGGRGNSPLHF TGTGCCAGTAGTACTGACCCGGGAGGACGCGGTAATTCACCCCTCCACTTT
. TRBJ1-1 . TRBV19 CASSLRDYTEAFF TGTGCCAGTAGTCTTCGGGACTACACTGAAGCTTTCTTT
. TRBJ2-2 TRBD1 TRBV19 CASSITGGTGELFF TGTGCCAGTAGTATCACAGGGGGCACCGGGGAGCTGTTTTTT
. TRBJ2-1 . TRBV12-5 CASGLSELEQFF TGTGCTAGTGGTTTGTCGGAACTAGAGCAGTTCTTC
. TRBJ1-5 . TRBV19 CASSISPDGTLNQPQHF TGTGCCAGTAGTATATCCCCCGACGGGACACTCAATCAGCCCCAGCATTTT
. TRBJ2-2 TRBD1 TRBV19 CASRLQGASTGELFF TGTGCCAGTAGATTACAGGGGGCTAGCACCGGGGAGCTGTTTTTT
. TRBJ2-2 . TRBV28 CASSSSGDTGELFF TGTGCCAGCAGTTCATCAGGGGACACCGGGGAGCTGTTTTTT
. TRBJ2-3 TRBD2 TRBV5-7 CASSLGLAGGPGTDTQYF TGTGCCAGCAGCTTGGGGTTAGCGGGAGGGCCCGGCACAGATACGCAGTATTTT
few TRBJ1-5 . TRBV2 CASNRGTNQPQHF TGTGCCAGCAATAGGGGAACCAATCAGCCCCAGCATTTT
. TRBJ2-7 TRBD1 TRBV28 CASSLPGTGGLSSYEQYF TGTGCCAGCAGTTTACCTGGGACAGGGGGCCTTAGCTCCTACGAGCAGTACTTC
once TRBJ2-3 . TRBV5-1 CASSLAIGPYQDTQYF TGCGCCAGCAGCTTGGCCATTGGGCCATACCAAGATACGCAGTATTTT
. TRBJ1-1 . TRBV6-5 CASSSRGGEAFF TGTGCCAGCAGTTCTCGGGGGGGTGAAGCTTTCTTT
. TRBJ1-3 . TRBV7-5 CARSLAIDRGLFGNTIYF TGTGCCAGAAGCTTAGCGATAGACAGGGGGCTATTCGGAAACACCATATATTTT
. TRBJ2-6 . TRBV5-4 CASSVNRANVLTF TGTGCCAGCAGCGTGAACAGGGCTAACGTCCTGACTTTC
. TRBJ1-1 . TRBV7-9 CASSSLGAQNTEAFF TGTGCCAGCAGCTCCCTGGGAGCCCAGAACACTGAAGCTTTCTTT
. TRBJ2-7 TRBD2 TRBV4-3 CASSQDLPQLAVKYEQYF TGCGCCAGCAGCCAAGACCTCCCCCAACTAGCGGTTAAATACGAGCAGTACTTC
. TRBJ2-7 TRBD2 TRBV4-1 CASSQDTLVAGGSAYEQYF TGCGCCAGCAGCCAAGACACCCTGGTAGCGGGAGGGTCCGCCTACGAGCAGTACTTC
. TRBJ2-1 TRBD2 TRBV5-1 CASSMGLAGVSEQFF TGCGCCAGCAGCATGGGACTAGCGGGAGTTAGTGAGCAGTTCTTC
. TRBJ1-2 . TRBV5-6 CASSFAVTAGKGYTF TGTGCCAGCAGCTTTGCGGTGACAGCGGGTAAAGGCTACACCTTC
. TRBJ1-5 . TRBV6-6 CASSYRFKQPQHF TGTGCCAGCAGTTACAGGTTTAAACAGCCCCAGCATTTT
once TRBJ1-1 . TRBV7-9 CASSLARREAFF TGTGCCAGCAGCTTAGCCAGGAGAGAAGCTTTCTTT
. TRBJ2-3 . TRBV19 CASTSGDTQYF TGTGCCAGTACTTCCGGGGATACGCAGTATTTT
. TRBJ2-1 . TRBV4-3 CASSQRQGGFYEQFF TGCGCCAGCAGCCAACGGCAGGGGGGATTTTATGAGCAGTTCTTC